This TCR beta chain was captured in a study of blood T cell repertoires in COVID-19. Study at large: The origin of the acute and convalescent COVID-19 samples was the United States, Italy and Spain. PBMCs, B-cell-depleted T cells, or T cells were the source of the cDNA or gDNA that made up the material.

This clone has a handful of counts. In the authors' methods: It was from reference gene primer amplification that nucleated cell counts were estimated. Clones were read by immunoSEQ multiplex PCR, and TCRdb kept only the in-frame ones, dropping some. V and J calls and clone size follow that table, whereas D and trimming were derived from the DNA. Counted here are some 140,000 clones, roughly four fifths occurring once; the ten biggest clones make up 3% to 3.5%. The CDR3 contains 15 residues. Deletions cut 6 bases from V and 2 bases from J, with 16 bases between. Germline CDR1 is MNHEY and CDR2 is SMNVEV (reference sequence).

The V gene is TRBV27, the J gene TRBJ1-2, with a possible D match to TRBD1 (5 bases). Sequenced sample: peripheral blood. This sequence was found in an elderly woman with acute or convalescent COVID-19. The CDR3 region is CASRDPGVGNYGYTF. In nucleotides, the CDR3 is TGTGCCAGCAGGGACCCGGGGGTGGGGAACTATGGCTACACCTTC.